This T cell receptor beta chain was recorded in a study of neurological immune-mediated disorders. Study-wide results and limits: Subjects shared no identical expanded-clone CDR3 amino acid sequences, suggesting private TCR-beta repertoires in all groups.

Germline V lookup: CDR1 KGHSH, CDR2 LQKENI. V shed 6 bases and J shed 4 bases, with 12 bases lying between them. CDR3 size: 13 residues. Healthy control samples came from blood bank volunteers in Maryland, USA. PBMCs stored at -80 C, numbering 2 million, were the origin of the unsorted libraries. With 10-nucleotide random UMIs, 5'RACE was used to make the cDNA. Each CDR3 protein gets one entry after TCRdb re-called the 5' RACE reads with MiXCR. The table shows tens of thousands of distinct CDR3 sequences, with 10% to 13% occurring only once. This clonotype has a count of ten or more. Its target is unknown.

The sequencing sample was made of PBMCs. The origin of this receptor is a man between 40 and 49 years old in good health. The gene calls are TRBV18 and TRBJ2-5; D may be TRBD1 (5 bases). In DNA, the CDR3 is TGTGCCAGCTCCCTGGACATTCCAGAGACCCAGTACTTC. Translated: CASSLDIPETQYF.